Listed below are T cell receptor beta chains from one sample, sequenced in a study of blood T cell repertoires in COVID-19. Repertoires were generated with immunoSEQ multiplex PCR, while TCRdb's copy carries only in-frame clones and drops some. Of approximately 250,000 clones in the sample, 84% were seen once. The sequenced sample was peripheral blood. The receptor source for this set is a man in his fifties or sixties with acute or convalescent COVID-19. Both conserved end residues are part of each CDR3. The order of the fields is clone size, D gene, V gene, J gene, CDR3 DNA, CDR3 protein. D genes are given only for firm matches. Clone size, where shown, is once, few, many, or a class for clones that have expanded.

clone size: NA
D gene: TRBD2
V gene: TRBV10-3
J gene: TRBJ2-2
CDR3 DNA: TGTGCCATCAGTGCCCTGACTAGCGGGAGATCCGGGGAGCTGTTTTTT
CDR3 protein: CAISALTSGRSGELFF

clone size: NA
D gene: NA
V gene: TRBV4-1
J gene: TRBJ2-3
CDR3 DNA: TGCGCCAGCTTGCTTAGGCCAGGAATCACAGATACGCAGTATTTT
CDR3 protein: CASLLRPGITDTQYF

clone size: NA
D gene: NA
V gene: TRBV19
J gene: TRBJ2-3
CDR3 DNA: TGTGCCAGTAGTGACAGGGGAGGGACAGATACGCAGTATTTT
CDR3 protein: CASSDRGGTDTQYF

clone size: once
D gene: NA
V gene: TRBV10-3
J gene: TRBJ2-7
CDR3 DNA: TGTGCCATCAGTGAAGCCACAGGGAACTCCTACGAGCAGTACTTC
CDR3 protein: CAISEATGNSYEQYF

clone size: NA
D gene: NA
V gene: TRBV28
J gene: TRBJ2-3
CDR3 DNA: TGTGCCAGCAGATCCTCGTGGAGCGGCACAGATACGCAGTATTTT
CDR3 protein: CASRSSWSGTDTQYF

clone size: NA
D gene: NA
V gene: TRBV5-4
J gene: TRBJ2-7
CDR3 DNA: TGTGCCAGCAGCTTTGTGGGAATGGGGGGTACCTACGAGCAGTACTTC
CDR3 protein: CASSFVGMGGTYEQYF

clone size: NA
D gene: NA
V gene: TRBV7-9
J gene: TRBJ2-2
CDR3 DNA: TGTGCCAGCAGCCGAGGAGGGCTAACAACCGGGGAGCTGTTTTTT
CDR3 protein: CASSRGGLTTGELFF

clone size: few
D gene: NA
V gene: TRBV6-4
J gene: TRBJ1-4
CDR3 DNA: TGTGCCAGCGAGGTATATGATTTGGCGGCAGTAACTAATGAAAAACTGTTTTTT
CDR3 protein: CASEVYDLAAVTNEKLFF

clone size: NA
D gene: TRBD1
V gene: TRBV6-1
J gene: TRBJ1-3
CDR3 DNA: TGTGCCAGCAGTGGGAGACAGGGCGACGGCTCTGGAAACACCATATATTTT
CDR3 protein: CASSGRQGDGSGNTIYF

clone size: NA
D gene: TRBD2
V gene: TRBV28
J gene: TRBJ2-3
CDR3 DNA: TGTGCCAGTTCTACTAGCGGACGCACAGATACGCAGTATTTT
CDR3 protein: CASSTSGRTDTQYF

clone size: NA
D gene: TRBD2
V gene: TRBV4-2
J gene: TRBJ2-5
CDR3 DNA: TGTGCCAGCGAGGACTTGCAACCGGGACTAGCCGAGACCCAGTACTTC
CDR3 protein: CASEDLQPGLAETQYF

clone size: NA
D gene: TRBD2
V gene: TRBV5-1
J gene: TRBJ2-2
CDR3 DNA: TGCGCCAGCAGCCCCGGACTAGCGGGAGTTGGTACCGGGGAGCTGTTTTTT
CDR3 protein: CASSPGLAGVGTGELFF

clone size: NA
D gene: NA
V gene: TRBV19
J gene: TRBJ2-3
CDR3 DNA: TGTGCCAGTAGTATAGATCTTGGGACATCTAGCACAGATACGCAGTATTTT
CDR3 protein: CASSIDLGTSSTDTQYF

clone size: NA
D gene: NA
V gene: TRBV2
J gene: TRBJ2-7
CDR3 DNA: TGTGCCAGCAGTGGGTCCGGGACATTGCACGAGCAGTACTTC
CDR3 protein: CASSGSGTLHEQYF

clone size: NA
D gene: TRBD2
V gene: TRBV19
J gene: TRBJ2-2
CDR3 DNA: TGTGCCAGTAGTATAATGGCGGGGGGCCCGGCCGGGGAGCTGTTTTTT
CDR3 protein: CASSIMAGGPAGELFF

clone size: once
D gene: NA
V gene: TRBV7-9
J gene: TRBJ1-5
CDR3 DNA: TGTGCCAGCAGCTTAGCTCCTTATCCCCAGCATTTT
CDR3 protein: CASSLAPYPQHF

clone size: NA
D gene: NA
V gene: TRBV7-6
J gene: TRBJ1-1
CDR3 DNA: TGTGCCACCTCGTATGGAGGGGCTGCTTTCTTT
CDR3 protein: CATSYGGAAFF

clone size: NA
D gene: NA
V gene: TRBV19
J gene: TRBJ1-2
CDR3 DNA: TGTGCCAGTGCCCAAAACAGTGGCGTCGGGACACTTTATGGCTACACCTTC
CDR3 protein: CASAQNSGVGTLYGYTF

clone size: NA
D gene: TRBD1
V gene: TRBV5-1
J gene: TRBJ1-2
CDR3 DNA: TGCGCCAGCAGCATAAACCGGGACAGGGCTAACTATGGCTACACCTTC
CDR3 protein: CASSINRDRANYGYTF

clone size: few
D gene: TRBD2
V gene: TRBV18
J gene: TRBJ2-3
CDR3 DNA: TGTGCCAGCTCACCGGGGACGCGGGGGGATACGCAGTATTTT
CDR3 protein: CASSPGTRGDTQYF

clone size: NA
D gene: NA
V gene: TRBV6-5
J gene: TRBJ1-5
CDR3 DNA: TGTGCCAGCCGGGGGAAACGGCCCCAGCATTTT
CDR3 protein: CASRGKRPQHF

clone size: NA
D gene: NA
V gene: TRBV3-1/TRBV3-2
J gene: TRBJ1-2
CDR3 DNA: TGTGCCAGCAGCCAAGATCGGTACCGCAACTATGGCTACACCTTC
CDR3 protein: CASSQDRYRNYGYTF

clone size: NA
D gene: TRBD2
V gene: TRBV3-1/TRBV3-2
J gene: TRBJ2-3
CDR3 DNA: TGTGCCAGCAGCCTCGCCAATAGCGGGGACACAGATACGCAGTATTTT
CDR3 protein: CASSLANSGDTDTQYF

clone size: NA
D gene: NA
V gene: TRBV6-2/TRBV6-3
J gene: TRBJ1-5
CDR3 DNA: TGTGCCAGCAGCAGCTCCCATGGAGTCGGGCAGCCCCAGCATTTT
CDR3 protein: CASSSSHGVGQPQHF

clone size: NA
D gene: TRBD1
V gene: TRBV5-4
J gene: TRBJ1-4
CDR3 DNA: TGTGCCAGCAGCTTGAACGGACAGGGGATGGGAAAACTGTTTTTT
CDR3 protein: CASSLNGQGMGKLFF

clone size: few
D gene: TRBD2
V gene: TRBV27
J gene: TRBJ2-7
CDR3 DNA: TGTGCCAGCAGTTTATGGGCCGCTAGCGGGAGGGCCTTGCCCCTGGTACGGTCCGAGCAGTACTTC
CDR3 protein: CASSLWAASGRALPLVRSEQYF